The rows below give T cell receptor beta chains drawn from one sample of a study of T cell repertoires in cytomegalovirus infection. In TCRdb, the reads were re-called with MiXCR into one record per CDR3 protein. Of roughly 990,000 distinct CDR3 sequences in the sample, less than 35% were seen once. These TCRs' antigens remain unknown. The sequencing used cultured CD8+ T cells from PBMCs, collected from culture after CMV antigen stimulation. These receptor sequences come from a human donor in good health (CMV status not recorded). Some clones in this sample may be carry-over from other donors' samples. Both conserved end residues are part of each CDR3. D genes are given only for firm matches. Rows give clone size only sometimes, using once, few, many, or a class for an expanded clone.

d_call: NA; v_call: TRBV7-9; clone_size: many; j_call: TRBJ1-5; cdr3_aa: CASTLTDSNQPQHF; cdr3_nt: TGTGCCAGCACCCTCACGGACAGCAATCAGCCCCAGCATTTT
d_call: NA; v_call: TRBV27; clone_size: NA; j_call: TRBJ1-2; cdr3_aa: CASSLGGRNYFNYGYTF; cdr3_nt: TGTGCCAGCAGTTTAGGGGGACGGAACTATTTTAACTATGGCTACACCTTC
d_call: NA; v_call: TRBV11-3; clone_size: NA; j_call: TRBJ2-3; cdr3_aa: CASSLDGQPTDTQYF; cdr3_nt: TGTGCCAGCAGCTTAGATGGACAGCCCACAGATACGCAGTATTTT
d_call: NA; v_call: TRBV6-1; clone_size: once; j_call: TRBJ2-1; cdr3_aa: CASSDWRPRYNEQFF; cdr3_nt: TGTGCCAGCAGCGATTGGAGACCACGGTACAATGAGCAGTTCTTC
d_call: NA; v_call: TRBV6-1; clone_size: few; j_call: TRBJ1-2; cdr3_aa: CASSERTATFYGYTF; cdr3_nt: TGTGCCAGCAGTGAAAGGACAGCTACTTTCTATGGCTACACCTTC
d_call: TRBD1; v_call: TRBV19; clone_size: few; j_call: TRBJ1-1; cdr3_aa: CASETGKGGGWTEAFF; cdr3_nt: TGTGCCAGCGAGACAGGGAAAGGTGGGGGTTGGACTGAAGCTTTCTTT
d_call: NA; v_call: TRBV5-4; clone_size: many; j_call: TRBJ1-1; cdr3_aa: CASSSGVTEAFF; cdr3_nt: TGTGCCAGCAGTAGCGGGGTTACTGAAGCTTTCTTT
d_call: NA; v_call: TRBV7-6; clone_size: NA; j_call: TRBJ2-6; cdr3_aa: CASSFISVVSGANVLTF; cdr3_nt: TGTGCCAGCAGCTTTATTAGTGTCGTCTCTGGGGCCAACGTCCTGACTTTC
d_call: NA; v_call: TRBV11-1; clone_size: few; j_call: TRBJ2-2; cdr3_aa: CASSLESTGELFF; cdr3_nt: TGTGCCAGCAGCTTAGAATCCACCGGGGAGCTGTTTTTT
d_call: NA; v_call: TRBV27; clone_size: NA; j_call: TRBJ1-2; cdr3_aa: CASSLSFPVNYGYTF; cdr3_nt: TGTGCCAGCAGTTTATCGTTCCCCGTGAACTATGGCTACACCTTC
d_call: NA; v_call: TRBV27; clone_size: NA; j_call: TRBJ1-1; cdr3_aa: CASSLSLVLMGTEAFF; cdr3_nt: TGTGCCAGCAGTTTGTCCCTCGTGTTAATGGGGACAGAAGCTTTCTTT
d_call: NA; v_call: TRBV6-6; clone_size: NA; j_call: TRBJ2-5; cdr3_aa: CASSYLWSAGYQETQYF; cdr3_nt: TGTGCCAGCAGTTACCTTTGGAGTGCAGGGTACCAAGAGACCCAGTACTTC
d_call: TRBD1; v_call: TRBV7-2; clone_size: many; j_call: TRBJ2-1; cdr3_aa: CASSSDRDPYNEQFF; cdr3_nt: TGTGCCAGCAGCTCGGACAGGGATCCCTACAATGAGCAGTTCTTC
d_call: TRBD2; v_call: TRBV4-2; clone_size: few; j_call: TRBJ2-3; cdr3_aa: CASSQVGLAGGQGTDTQYF; cdr3_nt: TGTGCCAGCAGCCAAGTAGGACTAGCGGGGGGTCAAGGGACAGATACGCAGTATTTT
d_call: NA; v_call: TRBV7-9; clone_size: few; j_call: TRBJ1-5; cdr3_aa: CASSLDARNQPQHF; cdr3_nt: TGTGCCAGCAGCTTAGACGCTCGCAATCAGCCCCAGCATTTT
d_call: TRBD2; v_call: TRBV27; clone_size: few; j_call: TRBJ2-7; cdr3_aa: CASIGTSGYEQYF; cdr3_nt: TGTGCCAGCATCGGGACTAGCGGCTACGAGCAGTACTTC
d_call: TRBD1; v_call: TRBV6-1; clone_size: NA; j_call: TRBJ2-2; cdr3_aa: CASSEWYRGQSTGELFF; cdr3_nt: TGTGCCAGCAGTGAATGGTACAGGGGGCAGAGCACCGGGGAGCTGTTTTTT
d_call: TRBD2; v_call: TRBV3-1; clone_size: many; j_call: TRBJ2-4; cdr3_aa: CASSRGLAGIAKNIQYF; cdr3_nt: TGTGCCAGCAGTCGCGGACTAGCGGGGATAGCCAAAAACATTCAGTACTTC
d_call: TRBD1; v_call: TRBV20-1; clone_size: few; j_call: TRBJ2-7; cdr3_aa: CSAYVPRGHYEQYF; cdr3_nt: TGCAGTGCTTATGTTCCGAGGGGGCATTACGAGCAGTACTTC
d_call: TRBD2; v_call: TRBV27; clone_size: few; j_call: TRBJ2-2; cdr3_aa: CASSRTSGGPGELFF; cdr3_nt: TGTGCCAGCAGTCGGACTAGCGGGGGACCCGGGGAGCTGTTTTTT
d_call: TRBD2; v_call: TRBV12-3/TRBV12-4; clone_size: many; j_call: TRBJ2-3; cdr3_aa: CASSLRATRGVLSTDTQYF; cdr3_nt: TGTGCCAGCAGTTTGCGGGCTACACGGGGGGTCTTAAGCACAGATACGCAGTATTTT
d_call: NA; v_call: TRBV7-2; clone_size: NA; j_call: TRBJ2-1; cdr3_aa: CASSFISPRAYNEQFF; cdr3_nt: TGTGCCAGCAGCTTTATTAGCCCCAGGGCTTACAATGAGCAGTTCTTC
d_call: NA; v_call: TRBV7-6; clone_size: NA; j_call: TRBJ2-3; cdr3_aa: CASSLAWGLDYTDTQYF; cdr3_nt: TGTGCCAGCAGCTTAGCATGGGGGCTGGACTACACAGATACGCAGTATTTT
d_call: NA; v_call: TRBV5-5; clone_size: NA; j_call: TRBJ2-3; cdr3_aa: CASSLKGSDQNLDTQYF; cdr3_nt: TGTGCCAGCAGCTTGAAAGGGTCAGACCAGAATTTGGATACGCAGTATTTT
d_call: NA; v_call: TRBV27; clone_size: NA; j_call: TRBJ2-1; cdr3_aa: CASSLRRDYDEQFF; cdr3_nt: TGTGCCAGCAGTTTACGCAGAGACTACGATGAGCAGTTCTTC
d_call: NA; v_call: TRBV6-5; clone_size: few; j_call: TRBJ2-2; cdr3_aa: CASSYSIRNPKLQGTLSNTGELFF; cdr3_nt: TGTGCCAGCAGTTACTCGATCCGAAATCCTAAACTACAGGGCACTTTATCGAACACCGGGGAGCTGTTTTTT
d_call: NA; v_call: TRBV7-9; clone_size: few; j_call: TRBJ1-1; cdr3_aa: CASTPGRTGTEAFF; cdr3_nt: TGTGCCAGCACCCCGGGGAGGACGGGCACTGAAGCTTTCTTT
d_call: NA; v_call: TRBV5-4; clone_size: NA; j_call: TRBJ1-1; cdr3_aa: CASSLVGHNTEAFF; cdr3_nt: TGTGCCAGCAGCTTGGTGGGACATAACACTGAAGCTTTCTTT
d_call: NA; v_call: TRBV6-2/TRBV6-3; clone_size: few; j_call: TRBJ2-5; cdr3_aa: CASSTAMDGLETQYF; cdr3_nt: TGTGCCAGCAGCACAGCTATGGACGGTCTAGAGACCCAGTACTTC
d_call: TRBD2; v_call: TRBV9; clone_size: NA; j_call: TRBJ2-3; cdr3_aa: CASSVITGGSSTDTQYF; cdr3_nt: TGTGCCAGCAGCGTAATAACGGGGGGTTCTAGCACAGATACGCAGTATTTT
d_call: TRBD1; v_call: TRBV7-9; clone_size: few; j_call: TRBJ2-7; cdr3_aa: CASSDRGKYEQYF; cdr3_nt: TGTGCCAGCAGCGACAGGGGAAAGTACGAGCAGTACTTC
d_call: NA; v_call: TRBV6-1; clone_size: few; j_call: TRBJ1-1; cdr3_aa: CASHQMGTEAFF; cdr3_nt: TGTGCCAGCCATCAAATGGGCACTGAAGCTTTCTTT
d_call: NA; v_call: TRBV11-2; clone_size: NA; j_call: TRBJ2-5; cdr3_aa: CASRPWRGVYQETQYF; cdr3_nt: TGTGCCAGCAGGCCCTGGAGGGGGGTCTACCAAGAGACCCAGTACTTC
d_call: NA; v_call: TRBV7-8; clone_size: many; j_call: TRBJ2-1; cdr3_aa: CASNGGGSYNEQFF; cdr3_nt: TGTGCCAGTAACGGGGGAGGATCCTACAATGAGCAGTTCTTC
d_call: NA; v_call: TRBV6-6; clone_size: few; j_call: TRBJ2-1; cdr3_aa: CASSPGEPSYNEQFF; cdr3_nt: TGTGCCAGCAGCCCCGGGGAGCCCTCCTACAATGAGCAGTTCTTC
d_call: NA; v_call: TRBV9; clone_size: NA; j_call: TRBJ2-3; cdr3_aa: CASSVGAGRIQYF; cdr3_nt: TGTGCCAGCAGCGTAGGTGCGGGACGTATACAGTATTTT
d_call: NA; v_call: TRBV7-9; clone_size: NA; j_call: TRBJ2-3; cdr3_aa: CASSHVPDRNTDTQYF; cdr3_nt: TGTGCCAGCAGTCACGTCCCGGACAGAAACACAGATACGCAGTATTTT
d_call: NA; v_call: TRBV7-9; clone_size: NA; j_call: TRBJ2-1; cdr3_aa: CASSPGQRNNEQFF; cdr3_nt: TGTGCCAGCAGCCCTGGACAGAGAAACAATGAGCAGTTCTTC
d_call: NA; v_call: TRBV12-3/TRBV12-4; clone_size: NA; j_call: TRBJ2-7; cdr3_aa: CANSLKSGGEQYF; cdr3_nt: TGTGCCAACAGTTTAAAATCAGGAGGCGAGCAGTACTTC
d_call: TRBD2; v_call: TRBV7-9; clone_size: NA; j_call: TRBJ2-1; cdr3_aa: CASSSGWGAGAAHSYNKQFF; cdr3_nt: TGTGCCAGCAGCTCCGGGTGGGGAGCGGGGGCCGCCCACTCCTACAATAAGCAGTTCTTC
d_call: TRBD1; v_call: TRBV7-2; clone_size: many; j_call: TRBJ1-1; cdr3_aa: CASSLHLQGRNTEAFF; cdr3_nt: TGTGCCAGCAGCTTACACCTACAGGGGAGGAATACTGAAGCTTTCTTT
d_call: NA; v_call: TRBV6-8; clone_size: NA; j_call: TRBJ2-4; cdr3_aa: CASSPSTLDIQYF; cdr3_nt: TGTGCCAGCAGTCCGTCGACCTTGGACATTCAGTACTTC
d_call: NA; v_call: TRBV7-8; clone_size: many; j_call: TRBJ2-1; cdr3_aa: CASSLGLLQFF; cdr3_nt: TGTGCCAGCAGCTTAGGACTGCTGCAGTTCTTC
d_call: NA; v_call: TRBV27; clone_size: NA; j_call: TRBJ1-5; cdr3_aa: CASSLGPQGRPQHF; cdr3_nt: TGTGCCAGCAGTTTGGGGCCTCAGGGGCGGCCCCAGCATTTT
d_call: NA; v_call: TRBV20-1; clone_size: few; j_call: TRBJ2-5; cdr3_aa: CSARDRDLGYTQYF; cdr3_nt: TGCAGTGCTAGAGACAGGGACCTTGGGTACACCCAGTACTTC
d_call: NA; v_call: TRBV6-1; clone_size: NA; j_call: TRBJ2-2; cdr3_aa: CAGRAEVANTGELFF; cdr3_nt: TGTGCCGGTAGAGCGGAGGTCGCGAACACCGGGGAGCTGTTTTTT
d_call: NA; v_call: TRBV10-3; clone_size: few; j_call: TRBJ1-5; cdr3_aa: CAISESYSNQPQHF; cdr3_nt: TGTGCCATCAGTGAGTCTTATAGCAATCAGCCCCAGCATTTT
d_call: NA; v_call: TRBV7-9; clone_size: few; j_call: TRBJ1-1; cdr3_aa: CASSLGPGGYTEAFF; cdr3_nt: TGTGCCAGCAGCTTAGGGCCCGGGGGGTACACTGAAGCTTTCTTT
d_call: NA; v_call: TRBV27; clone_size: few; j_call: TRBJ1-4; cdr3_aa: CASSFFWKDEKLFF; cdr3_nt: TGTGCCAGCAGTTTCTTCTGGAAGGACGAAAAACTGTTTTTT
d_call: NA; v_call: TRBV20-1; clone_size: NA; j_call: TRBJ2-3; cdr3_aa: CSPGQFTDTQYF; cdr3_nt: TGCAGTCCCGGTCAGTTCACAGATACGCAGTATTTT
d_call: NA; v_call: TRBV4-1; clone_size: NA; j_call: TRBJ2-1; cdr3_aa: CASNNGFDSPYNEQFF; cdr3_nt: TGCGCCAGCAACAACGGGTTCGACAGTCCCTACAATGAGCAGTTCTTC
d_call: TRBD2; v_call: TRBV7-3; clone_size: NA; j_call: TRBJ2-1; cdr3_aa: CTSSTAGGYNEQFF; cdr3_nt: TGTACCAGCAGTACAGCGGGGGGGTACAATGAGCAGTTCTTC
d_call: NA; v_call: TRBV9; clone_size: few; j_call: TRBJ2-1; cdr3_aa: CASSPRGNPNNEQFF; cdr3_nt: TGTGCCAGCAGCCCCCGTGGGAATCCCAACAATGAGCAGTTCTTC
d_call: TRBD1; v_call: TRBV19; clone_size: NA; j_call: TRBJ1-2; cdr3_aa: CASSDRGKEYGYTF; cdr3_nt: TGTGCCAGTTCTGACAGGGGGAAAGAATATGGCTACACCTTC
d_call: TRBD2; v_call: TRBV20-1; clone_size: few; j_call: TRBJ2-3; cdr3_aa: CSANGWAGENVPSTDTQYF; cdr3_nt: TGCAGTGCTAACGGTTGGGCGGGGGAAAACGTGCCTAGCACAGATACGCAGTATTTT
d_call: NA; v_call: TRBV6-6; clone_size: NA; j_call: TRBJ2-3; cdr3_aa: CASSYSTGHSNDTQYF; cdr3_nt: TGTGCCAGCAGTTACTCGACAGGACATAGCAACGATACGCAGTATTTT
d_call: TRBD1; v_call: TRBV2; clone_size: NA; j_call: TRBJ2-1; cdr3_aa: CATQGLNEQFF; cdr3_nt: TGTGCCACACAGGGGTTAAATGAGCAGTTCTTC